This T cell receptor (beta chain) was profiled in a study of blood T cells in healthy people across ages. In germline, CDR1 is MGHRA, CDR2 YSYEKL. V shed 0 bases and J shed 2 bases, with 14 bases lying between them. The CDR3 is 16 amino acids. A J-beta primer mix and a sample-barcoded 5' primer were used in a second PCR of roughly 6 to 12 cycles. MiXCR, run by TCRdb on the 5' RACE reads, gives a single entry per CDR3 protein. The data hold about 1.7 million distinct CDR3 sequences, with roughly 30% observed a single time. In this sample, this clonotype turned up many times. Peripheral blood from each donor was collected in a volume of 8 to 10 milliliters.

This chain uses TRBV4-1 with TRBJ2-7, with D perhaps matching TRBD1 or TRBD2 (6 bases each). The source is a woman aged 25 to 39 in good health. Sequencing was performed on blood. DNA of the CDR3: TGCGCCAGCAGCCAAGATAAGGGGGGCACTCCCTACGAGCAGTACTTC. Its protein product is CASSQDKGGTPYEQYF.